The entry below gives a single TCR beta chain sequence along with its context. This entry is derived from a study of blood T cell repertoires in COVID-19. Here immunoSEQ multiplex PCR was the method, and the copy in TCRdb shows in-frame clones only, minus some. Found here are about 260,000 clones, around 87% of them singletons; the top ten hold approximately 1.5%. CDR1 GTSNPN and CDR2 SVGIG come from the germline V gene (reference sequence). Trimming shortened V by 2 bases and J by 5 bases, and 9 bases separated the two germline ends. CDR3 length equals 12 residues. The J gene is TRBJ1-1, the V gene TRBV30; D call uncertain. This sequence originates from a woman in her thirties or forties who had recovered from COVID-19. The sequenced sample consisted of peripheral blood. CDR3 coding DNA: TGTGCCTGGAGTAAGTCGGGGACTGAAGCTTTCTTT. This gives the protein CAWSKSGTEAFF.